This T cell receptor beta chain was observed in a study of tumor and adjacent non-tumor tissue in lung cancer. Overall study: Patients comprised over 9 adenocarcinoma, a couple of squamous cell carcinoma and 1 small cell lung cancer.

Only a few counts were recorded for this clonotype. A much more abundant neighbour one base away suggests this may be a read error. Unmatched junction bases numbered 8, after V lost 6 bases and J lost 10 bases. This CDR3 has 12 residues. CDR1 is SQVTM and CDR2 is ANQGSEA in the germline V gene. This sample's RNA came from whole unsorted tissue. Between August and November 2014, newly diagnosed, chemotherapy-naive lung cancer patients underwent thoracic surgery in China. The library came from three nested PCR rounds adapted from ARM-PCR protocols. TCRdb independently ran MiXCR on the multiplex PCR reads; one entry per CDR3 protein. The sample yields approximately 71,000 distinct CDR3 sequences, roughly 56% seen once.

The chain uses TRBV29-1 and TRBJ1-5; 8 bases line up with TRBD1. The clonotype was recovered from a man aged 50-60 years with non-small cell lung cancer. The sample consisted of lung tumor tissue. For the CDR3, the DNA is TGCAGCGTCGGACAGGGTAGTGGCCCCCAGCATTTT. Translation gives CSVGQGSGPQHF.